The clone carrying this T cell receptor beta chain was seen only a few times. Its antigen remains unidentified. These data originate in a study of cytomegalovirus exposure and HLA in healthy donors. Overall study findings and caveats: Later analysis suggested most CMV-associated TCR beta chains were HLA-restricted. A later analysis revealed that TCR association rates differed between HLA loci, peaking at DRB1 and bottoming out at HLA-C. Earlier results showed most TCR beta V segments being productive about 90% or about 30% of the time.

The length of the CDR3 is 14 residues. V shed 2 bases and J shed 4 bases, with 11 bases lying between them. The V gene's germline CDR1 is SGHKS and CDR2 YYEKEE (reference sequence). A multiplex PCR was run with 60 Vbeta primers and 13 Jbeta primers. Produced via immunoSEQ multiplex PCR; TCRdb's table is partial and in-frame only. The data contain more than 85,000 clones, roughly 12% of them seen just once; the ten biggest clones take up about a sixth. This sequence was found in a man aged 35 to 55 in good health and CMV-seropositive. Sequenced sample: PBMCs. The chain couples TRBV5-5 to TRBJ2-3; D remains unclear. CDR3: CASSFGPPADTQYF. CDR3 nucleotides: TGTGCCAGCAGCTTTGGTCCTCCGGCAGATACGCAGTATTTT.